This T cell receptor (beta chain) was profiled in a study of T cells in Graves' hyperthyroidism and ophthalmopathy. The CDR3 regions of TCR beta were amplified from RNA transcripts. The TCR CDR3 first-round RT-PCR relied on the HTBI primer set. Each CDR3 protein gets one entry after TCRdb re-called the multiplex PCR reads with MiXCR. The repertoire holds fewer than 600,000 distinct CDR3 sequences, with approximately 15% as singletons. Deletions cut 7 bases from V and 2 bases from J, with 15 bases between. The CDR3 sequence is 15 residues long. CDR1 SGHTA and CDR2 FQGNSA come from the germline V gene. This clonotype was seen at least ten times.

The sample taken for sequencing was blood. The rearrangement uses TRBV7-2 and TRBJ1-5; D is unclear. The receptor's source is a woman between 18 and 30 years old with Graves' hyperthyroidism. CDR3 sequence: CASIPKAGGNQPQHF. CDR3 nucleotide sequence: TGTGCCAGCATTCCTAAGGCCGGAGGCAATCAGCCCCAGCATTTT.